These 5 T cell receptor beta chains came from one sample sequenced in a study of CD8+ T cells in alopecia areata. The sequencing template was cDNA reverse transcribed from extracted RNA. The method was immunoSEQ multiplex PCR; TCRdb's version includes in-frame clones alone and lacks a portion of them. This table has 140,000 or so clones, approximately 65% appearing once. Sequencing was carried out using CD8+ T cells sorted from blood. Receptor source: a human donor in good health.

This clone was recorded a few times. The chain carries TRBV29-1 and TRBJ2-1; 8 bases match TRBD1. The CDR3 loop spans 17 amino acids. Germline assignment: CDR1 SQVTM and CDR2 ANQGSEA. The junction had 9 bases not matched to a gene; V was cut back by 1 base and J by 1 base. CDR3 DNA sequence: TGCAGCGTTGAAGGCTTGGGACAGGCGGCGTCCTACAATGAGCAGTTCTTC. This encodes CSVEGLGQAASYNEQFF.

This clone has just a few counts. The V call is TRBV29-1, the J call TRBJ2-7; no firm D call. This CDR3 contains 12 residues. Per the germline V gene, CDR1 is SQVTM and CDR2 is ANQGSEA. V was cut by 4 bases and J by 6 bases, with 13 bases left in between. The DNA of the CDR3 is TGCAGCGTTGCGGACCGCGGCGGCGAGCAGTACTTC. Its protein is CSVADRGGEQYF.

V is TRBV6-1 and J is TRBJ2-1; 9 positions agree with TRBD1. Germline values: CDR1 MNHNS, CDR2 SASEGT. J was trimmed by 7 bases and V by 3 bases; bases with no gene match: 13. CDR3 length equals 17 residues. The CDR3 region is CASSESLETGGRNEQFF. CDR3 coding DNA: TGTGCCAGCAGTGAGTCGTTGGAGACAGGGGGTAGAAATGAGCAGTTCTTC.

This clone has only one observation. The V call is TRBV29-1, the J call TRBJ2-6; D not resolved. Per germline, CDR1 SQVTM and CDR2 ANQGSEA. The CDR3 has 16 amino acids. V was pared by 0 bases and J by 0 bases, with 9 bases between. Written as DNA, the CDR3 is TGCAGCGTTGAAGACAGGCTCCTCTCTGGGGCCAACGTCCTGACTTTC. It is translated as CSVEDRLLSGANVLTF.

The chain is built from TRBV27 and TRBJ2-7; TRBD2 matches 13 bases. The CDR3 contains 15 residues. The germline V gene encodes CDR1 MNHEY and CDR2 SMNVEV (reference sequence). J lost 3 bases, V lost 5 bases, and 4 bases had no gene match. CDR3 DNA sequence: TGTGCCAGCAGTCCCGGACTAGCGGGAGTCTACGAGCAGTACTTC. It translates to CASSPGLAGVYEQYF.